Listed below are T cell receptor beta chains from one sample, sequenced in a study of blood T cell repertoires in COVID-19. Here immunoSEQ multiplex PCR was the method, and the copy in TCRdb shows in-frame clones only, minus some. The profile covers some 200,000 clones, with 80% appearing a single time and 6.5% to 8.5% taken by the ten largest. Sequenced material: PBMCs or T cells enriched from blood (not recorded which). These receptors were taken from a woman aged 40 to 49 with acute COVID-19. Both conserved end residues are part of each CDR3. Fields, in order: J gene, D gene, clone size, V gene, CDR3 DNA, CDR3 protein. A D gene is named only where the DNA matches it firmly. Some rows mark clone size as missing; the rest say once, few, many or name a class of expanded clone.

J: TRBJ2-2; D: .; size: .; V: TRBV5-1; DNA: TGCGCCAGCAGCCAGGGCACCGGGGAGCTGTTTTTT; CDR3: CASSQGTGELFF
J: TRBJ1-4; D: .; size: once; V: TRBV7-3; DNA: TGTGCCAGCAGCTCCGAAGGGGGGGATGAAAAACTGTTTTTT; CDR3: CASSSEGGDEKLFF
J: TRBJ2-3; D: TRBD1; size: .; V: TRBV15; DNA: TGTGCCACCAGCAGAGCTCGACAGGGGGCAGGCACAGATACGCAGTATTTT; CDR3: CATSRARQGAGTDTQYF
J: TRBJ1-5; D: TRBD1; size: .; V: TRBV7-2; DNA: TGTGCCAGCAGCTACAGGGGAGGACAGCCCCAGCATTTT; CDR3: CASSYRGGQPQHF
J: TRBJ2-7; D: TRBD2; size: .; V: TRBV5-1; DNA: TGCGCCAGCAGCCCAGTGACTAGCGGGAGCTACGAGCAGTACTTC; CDR3: CASSPVTSGSYEQYF
J: TRBJ1-1; D: .; size: .; V: TRBV28; DNA: TGTGCCAGCAGTTTAATACGGCAGAGGTGGGCTTTCTTT; CDR3: CASSLIRQRWAFF
J: TRBJ2-7; D: .; size: .; V: TRBV29-1; DNA: TGCAGCGTTGAAGCGCCCGGCGAGCAGTACTTC; CDR3: CSVEAPGEQYF
J: TRBJ2-1; D: .; size: .; V: TRBV7-3; DNA: TGTGCCAGCAGCTTATCATCCTACAATGAGCAGTTCTTC; CDR3: CASSLSSYNEQFF
J: TRBJ1-5; D: .; size: .; V: TRBV28; DNA: TGTGCCAGCAGTTTAATCCCGGGTTCGGGCAATCAGCCCCAGCATTTT; CDR3: CASSLIPGSGNQPQHF
J: TRBJ2-1; D: TRBD2; size: few; V: TRBV5-4; DNA: TGTGCCAGCAGCTTGGCCAAGGCTAGCGGGAACAATGAGCAGTTCTTC; CDR3: CASSLAKASGNNEQFF
J: TRBJ2-1; D: .; size: .; V: TRBV6-5; DNA: TGTGCCAGCGCGATACACGGACAGAACAATGAGCAGTTCTTC; CDR3: CASAIHGQNNEQFF
J: TRBJ2-1; D: .; size: .; V: TRBV7-8; DNA: TGTGCCAGCAGCTTAGCCCGGGGAGGTGAGCAGTTCTTC; CDR3: CASSLARGGEQFF
J: TRBJ2-1; D: .; size: once; V: TRBV6-5; DNA: TGTGCCAGCGAGGCGCCCGGGAATGAGCAGTTCTTC; CDR3: CASEAPGNEQFF
J: TRBJ2-1; D: TRBD2; size: .; V: TRBV28; DNA: TGTGCCAGCAGTCTGTGGTTAGCGGGGGGCTCTTACAATGAGCAGTTCTTC; CDR3: CASSLWLAGGSYNEQFF
J: TRBJ2-3; D: .; size: .; V: TRBV24-1; DNA: TGTGCCACCAGTGATTTTGGCCCCAGGTCAGATACGCAGTATTTT; CDR3: CATSDFGPRSDTQYF
J: TRBJ2-3; D: TRBD2; size: .; V: TRBV7-2; DNA: TGTGCCAGCAGCTTAAGACTAGCGGGAAAAGATACGCAGTATTTT; CDR3: CASSLRLAGKDTQYF
J: TRBJ1-3; D: TRBD1; size: .; V: TRBV5-5; DNA: TGTGCCAGCAATTATGGGACAGGAGGCTCTGGAAACACCATATATTTT; CDR3: CASNYGTGGSGNTIYF
J: TRBJ2-2; D: TRBD2; size: .; V: TRBV7-2; DNA: TGTGCCAGCAGCTTAGGGCTAGCGGGAGCCACCGGGGAGCTGTTTTTT; CDR3: CASSLGLAGATGELFF
J: TRBJ2-3; D: TRBD2; size: .; V: TRBV11-3; DNA: TGTGCCAGCAGCTCATCGACTAGCGGGGGGCTTGATACGCAGTATTTT; CDR3: CASSSSTSGGLDTQYF
J: TRBJ2-5; D: TRBD2; size: .; V: TRBV7-6; DNA: TGTGCCAGCAGCTTAGAGGTTAGCGGGAGGGCCACCGAGACCCAGTACTTC; CDR3: CASSLEVSGRATETQYF
J: TRBJ2-5; D: .; size: .; V: TRBV7-9; DNA: TGTGCCAGCAGCTTAGCTGGCAGGTTAGAGACCCAGTACTTC; CDR3: CASSLAGRLETQYF
J: TRBJ1-2; D: .; size: .; V: TRBV6-1; DNA: TGTGCCAGCAGTGACCGCTATGGCTACACCTTC; CDR3: CASSDRYGYTF
J: TRBJ1-1; D: .; size: .; V: TRBV6-5; DNA: TGTGCCAGCAGTTACCTCTCGGACAGTGCGGGAGCTTTCTTT; CDR3: CASSYLSDSAGAFF
J: TRBJ1-3; D: .; size: .; V: TRBV9; DNA: TGTGCCAGCAGCGTAGAAAGCCGGGCGGGCGGAAACACCATATATTTT; CDR3: CASSVESRAGGNTIYF
J: TRBJ2-2; D: .; size: .; V: TRBV2; DNA: TGTGCCAGCAGCGCGGGATTTACCACCGGGGAGCTGTTTTTT; CDR3: CASSAGFTTGELFF
J: TRBJ1-1; D: TRBD1; size: .; V: TRBV4-1; DNA: TGCGCCAGCAGCCAAGGACAGGGCGACACTGAAGCTTTCTTT; CDR3: CASSQGQGDTEAFF
J: TRBJ1-2; D: .; size: once; V: TRBV9; DNA: TGTGCCAGCAGCAAAGATGGCGGGAAGAACTATGGCTACACCTTC; CDR3: CASSKDGGKNYGYTF
J: TRBJ2-7; D: TRBD1; size: .; V: TRBV4-3; DNA: TGCGCCAGCAGCCAAGACGTCCGGGACAGGGTTGACGAGCAGTACTTC; CDR3: CASSQDVRDRVDEQYF
J: TRBJ2-2; D: TRBD1; size: .; V: TRBV5-1; DNA: TGCGCCAGCAGCTTACAGGGGGCGCCCAGCACCGGGGAGCTGTTTTTT; CDR3: CASSLQGAPSTGELFF
J: TRBJ1-1; D: .; size: .; V: TRBV5-1; DNA: TGCGCCAGCAGCTTGGCCCCGGCGGGGGCCTCGTTCCCTGAAGCTTTCTTT; CDR3: CASSLAPAGASFPEAFF
J: TRBJ1-1; D: .; size: .; V: TRBV6-1; DNA: TGTGCCAGCAGTGAACGGGTCTTTTTCATGAACACTGAAGCTTTCTTT; CDR3: CASSERVFFMNTEAFF
J: TRBJ2-1; D: .; size: few; V: TRBV28; DNA: TGTGCCAGCAGGGCGGACAATGAGCAGTTCTTC; CDR3: CASRADNEQFF
J: TRBJ2-5; D: TRBD1; size: .; V: TRBV7-3; DNA: TGTGCCAGCAGCTGGGGACAGGGGGCGCCGGAGACCCAGTACTTC; CDR3: CASSWGQGAPETQYF
J: TRBJ2-3; D: TRBD2; size: .; V: TRBV19; DNA: TGTGCCAGTAGTATTCTCGCTAGCGGGGGCCCCACAGATACGCAGTATTTT; CDR3: CASSILASGGPTDTQYF
J: TRBJ2-2; D: .; size: .; V: TRBV18; DNA: TGTGCCAGCTCACCAACAGGGAACACCGGGGAGCTGTTTTTT; CDR3: CASSPTGNTGELFF
J: TRBJ2-7; D: TRBD1; size: .; V: TRBV28; DNA: TGTGCCAGCAGTACCGGACAGGGATCCTACGAGCAGTACTTC; CDR3: CASSTGQGSYEQYF
J: TRBJ1-1; D: TRBD1; size: .; V: TRBV19; DNA: TGTGCCAGTAGTCAAAACGGGGACAGGGGGTCGGCTGAAGCTTTCTTT; CDR3: CASSQNGDRGSAEAFF
J: TRBJ2-7; D: .; size: .; V: TRBV15; DNA: TGTGCCACCAGCAGAGGTGGCCAGGGAGGCGAGCAGTACTTC; CDR3: CATSRGGQGGEQYF
J: TRBJ1-3; D: TRBD1; size: .; V: TRBV9; DNA: TGTGCCAGCAGCGTAGTAGGCACAGGGGGAGGAAACACCATATATTTT; CDR3: CASSVVGTGGGNTIYF
J: TRBJ1-5; D: .; size: .; V: TRBV21-1; DNA: TGTGCCAGCAGCAAAAGTCCAAAGGGGGAGAGTAGGAATCAGCCCCAGCATTTT; CDR3: CASSKSPKGESRNQPQHF
J: TRBJ1-6; D: TRBD1; size: .; V: TRBV30; DNA: TGTGCCTGGAGTGTAGTGGGACAGGGATCACCCCTCCACTTT; CDR3: CAWSVVGQGSPLHF
J: TRBJ1-1; D: .; size: .; V: TRBV28; DNA: TGTGCCAGCAGCACTGGCGAGGGGAACACTGAAGCTTTCTTT; CDR3: CASSTGEGNTEAFF
J: TRBJ2-2; D: TRBD2; size: .; V: TRBV10-3; DNA: TGTGCCATCAGTGAGTCCCCGGGGGGGAGCCACACCGGGGAGCTGTTTTTT; CDR3: CAISESPGGSHTGELFF
J: TRBJ1-4; D: .; size: .; V: TRBV6-6; DNA: TGTGCCAGCAGCCTAGGGGCAACTAATGAAAAACTGTTTTTT; CDR3: CASSLGATNEKLFF
J: TRBJ1-2; D: .; size: once; V: TRBV19; DNA: TGTGCCATCAGGAGGAAGGGCAACAACTATGGCTACACCTTC; CDR3: CAIRRKGNNYGYTF